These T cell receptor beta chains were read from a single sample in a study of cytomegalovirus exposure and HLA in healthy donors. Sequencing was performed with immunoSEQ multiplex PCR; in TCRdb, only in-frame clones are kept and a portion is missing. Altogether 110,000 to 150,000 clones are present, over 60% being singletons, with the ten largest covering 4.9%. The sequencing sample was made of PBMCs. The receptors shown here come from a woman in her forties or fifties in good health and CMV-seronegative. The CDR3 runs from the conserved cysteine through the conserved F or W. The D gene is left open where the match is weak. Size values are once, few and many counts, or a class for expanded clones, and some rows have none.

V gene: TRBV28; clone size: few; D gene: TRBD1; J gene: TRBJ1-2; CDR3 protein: CASSFPTDRGGGYTF; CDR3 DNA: TGTGCCAGCAGTTTCCCGACCGACAGGGGGGGTGGCTACACCTTC
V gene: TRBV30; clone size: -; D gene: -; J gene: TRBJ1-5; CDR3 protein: CAWSRQRNQPQHF; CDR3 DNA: TGTGCCTGGTCCCGACAGAGAAATCAGCCCCAGCATTTT
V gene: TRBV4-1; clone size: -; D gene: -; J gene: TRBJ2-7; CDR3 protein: CASSSPSGRLERDEQYF; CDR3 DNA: TGCGCCAGCAGCTCCCCTTCGGGCAGACTCGAGCGGGACGAGCAGTACTTC
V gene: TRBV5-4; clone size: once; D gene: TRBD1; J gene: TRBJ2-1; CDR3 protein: CASSWSGTGGQQFF; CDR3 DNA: TGTGCCAGCAGCTGGTCCGGGACAGGAGGCCAGCAGTTCTTC
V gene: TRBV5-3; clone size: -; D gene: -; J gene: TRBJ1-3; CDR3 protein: CARSSGCSGNTIYF; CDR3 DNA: TGTGCCAGAAGTTCGGGGTGTAGTGGAAACACCATATATTTT
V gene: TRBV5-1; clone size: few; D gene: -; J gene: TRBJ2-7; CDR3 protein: CASSLGDNSYEQYF; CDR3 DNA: TGCGCCAGCAGCTTGGGGGACAACTCCTACGAGCAGTACTTC
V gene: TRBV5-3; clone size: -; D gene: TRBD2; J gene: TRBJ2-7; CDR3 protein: CAPVRRSGDFYEQYF; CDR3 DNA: TGTGCCCCCGTTCGCCGGAGCGGGGATTTCTACGAGCAGTACTTC
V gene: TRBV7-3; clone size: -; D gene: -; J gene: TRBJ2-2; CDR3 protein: CASSLLGQNGELFF; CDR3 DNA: TGTGCCAGCAGCTTACTTGGACAGAACGGGGAGCTGTTTTTT
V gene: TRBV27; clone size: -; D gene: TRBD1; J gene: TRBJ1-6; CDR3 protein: CASSFRDRIYNSPLHF; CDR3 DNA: TGTGCCAGCAGTTTTCGGGACAGAATTTATAATTCACCCCTCCACTTT
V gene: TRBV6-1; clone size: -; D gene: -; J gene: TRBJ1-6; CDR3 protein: CASTLDMGSSPLHF; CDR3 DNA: TGTGCCAGTACTCTGGACATGGGATCATCCCCCCTCCACTTT
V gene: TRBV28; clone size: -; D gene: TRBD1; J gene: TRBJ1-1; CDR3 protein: CASSFPGGRGGNTEAFF; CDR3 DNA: TGTGCCAGCAGTTTCCCAGGGGGCCGGGGCGGGAACACTGAAGCTTTCTTT
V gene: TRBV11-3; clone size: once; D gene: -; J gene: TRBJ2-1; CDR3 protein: CASSFGGEQFF; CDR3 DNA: TGTGCCAGCAGCTTCGGTGGTGAGCAGTTCTTC
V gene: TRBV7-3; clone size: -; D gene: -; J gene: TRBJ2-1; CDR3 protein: CASSFGEFNEQFF; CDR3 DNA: TGTGCCAGCAGCTTCGGGGAGTTCAATGAGCAGTTCTTC
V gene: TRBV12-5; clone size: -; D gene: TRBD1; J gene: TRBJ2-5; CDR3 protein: CASGPRQGVGETQYF; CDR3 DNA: TGTGCTAGTGGCCCCCGACAGGGGGTAGGAGAGACCCAGTACTTC
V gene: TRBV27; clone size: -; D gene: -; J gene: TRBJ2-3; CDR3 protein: CASSLVLAGDTQYF; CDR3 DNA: TGTGCCAGCAGTTTGGTACTAGCAGGAGATACGCAGTATTTT
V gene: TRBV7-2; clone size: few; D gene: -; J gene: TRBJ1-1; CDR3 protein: CASSLGLTWNTEAFF; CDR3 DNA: TGTGCCAGCAGCTTAGGCTTAACATGGAACACTGAAGCTTTCTTT
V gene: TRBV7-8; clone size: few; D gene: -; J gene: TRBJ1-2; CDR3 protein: CASSLGGGFASSGYTF; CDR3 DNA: TGTGCCAGCAGCTTAGGCGGGGGCTTTGCAAGTAGTGGCTACACCTTC
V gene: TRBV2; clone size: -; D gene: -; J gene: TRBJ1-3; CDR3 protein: CASSGDRGNTIYF; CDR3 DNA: TGTGCCAGCAGTGGTGACAGGGGAAACACCATATATTTT
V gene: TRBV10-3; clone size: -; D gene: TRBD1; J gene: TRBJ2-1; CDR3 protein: CAIRPGTGSNEQFF; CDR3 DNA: TGTGCCATCAGACCCGGGACAGGGAGTAATGAGCAGTTCTTC
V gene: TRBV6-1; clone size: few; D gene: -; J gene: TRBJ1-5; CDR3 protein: CASSEDPPVVRNQPQHF; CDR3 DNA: TGTGCCAGCAGTGAAGACCCGCCAGTCGTTCGCAATCAGCCCCAGCATTTT
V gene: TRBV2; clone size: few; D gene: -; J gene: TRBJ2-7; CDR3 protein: CASKGGGSEQYF; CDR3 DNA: TGTGCCAGCAAGGGGGGAGGGAGCGAGCAGTACTTC
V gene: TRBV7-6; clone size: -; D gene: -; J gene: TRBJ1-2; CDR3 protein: CASSQETGSYGYTF; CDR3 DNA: TGTGCCAGCAGCCAAGAGACAGGAAGCTATGGCTACACCTTC